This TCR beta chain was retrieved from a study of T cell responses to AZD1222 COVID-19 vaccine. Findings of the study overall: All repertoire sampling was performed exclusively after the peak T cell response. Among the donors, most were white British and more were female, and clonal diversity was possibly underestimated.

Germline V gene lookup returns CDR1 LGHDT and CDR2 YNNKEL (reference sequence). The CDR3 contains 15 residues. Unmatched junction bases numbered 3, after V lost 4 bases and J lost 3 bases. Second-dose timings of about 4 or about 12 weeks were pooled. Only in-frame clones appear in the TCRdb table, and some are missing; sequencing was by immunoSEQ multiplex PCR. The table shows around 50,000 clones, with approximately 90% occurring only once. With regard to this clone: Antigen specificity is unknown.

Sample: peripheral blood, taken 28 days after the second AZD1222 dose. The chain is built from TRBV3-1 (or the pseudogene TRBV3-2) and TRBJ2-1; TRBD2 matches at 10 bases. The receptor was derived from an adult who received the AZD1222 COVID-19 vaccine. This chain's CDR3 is CASSRLAGVYNEQFF. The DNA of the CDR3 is TGTGCCAGCAGCCGCCTAGCGGGGGTCTACAATGAGCAGTTCTTC.